This paragraph reports one T cell receptor (beta chain). Its antigen is currently unknown. The entry originates in a study of blood T cells in healthy people across ages. Overall study findings and caveats: There were more naive CD4+ cells and higher diversity in long-lived donors than in aged donors. It was not known whether donors were CMV positive (a possible confounder of expanded clonotype changes).

V was pared by 3 bases and J by 1 base, with 6 bases between. Per the germline V gene, CDR1 is SQVTM and CDR2 is ANQGSEA. The CDR3 covers 12 residues. Healthy Caucasians from Russia aged roughly 6 to 95 served as donors. It was ten milliliters of peripheral blood that were drawn from each donor. Next came a second PCR, run for about 7 to 12 cycles, which used a sample-barcoded 5' primer along with a J-beta primer mix. TCRdb ran MiXCR on the 5' RACE reads and lists one entry per CDR3 protein. The data contain over 550,000 distinct CDR3 sequences, around 31% of them seen just once; the ten biggest clones take up about 15%.

This receptor was identified in an elderly woman in good health. The rearrangement uses TRBV29-1 and TRBJ1-1; no reliable D call. The sequencing sample was made of blood. The CDR3 protein is CSVELSNTEAFF. Written as DNA, the CDR3 is TGCAGCGTTGAGCTTTCGAACACTGAAGCTTTCTTT.